This TCR beta chain originates from a study of cytomegalovirus exposure and HLA in healthy donors. Study-wide findings and caveats: Previous analysis showed most TCR beta V segments were productive about 90% or about 30% of the time. Later findings reportedly placed an Asian-associated ancestry cluster below the approximately 650-donor mean for N-insertions.

As concerns this clone: Its antigen is still unknown.

CDR1 is KGHSH and CDR2 is LQKENI in the germline V gene. The V segment lost 7 bases and the J segment 4 bases; nucleotides outside the gene matches: 9. The CDR3 totals 17 residues. The PCR was carried out with 60 Vbeta primers and 13 Jbeta primers. The data were produced by immunoSEQ multiplex PCR, yet TCRdb's version contains in-frame clones alone and is incomplete. The sample includes over 100,000 clones, roughly 68% of them seen just once. J is TRBJ2-1 and V is TRBV18; 14 bases are shared with TRBD2. This TCR was recovered from a woman in her twenties or thirties in good health and CMV-seronegative. The sample was PBMCs. CDR3 region: CASLGLAGGSNYNEQFF. The CDR3 DNA sequence: TGTGCCAGCTTAGGACTAGCGGGGGGCTCGAATTACAATGAGCAGTTCTTC.